Sequencing of this T cell receptor (beta chain) was carried out in a study of blood T cell repertoires in COVID-19. Overall study context: COVID-19 samples from acute and convalescent phases originated in the United States, Italy and Spain. The cDNA or gDNA used as material had been derived from T cells, B-cell-depleted T cells, or PBMCs.

Source study methods: Amplified reference gene primers provided the basis for estimating nucleated cell counts. Using immunoSEQ multiplex PCR, the repertoire was profiled, and TCRdb retains in-frame clones only, with some absent. That table is the source of V, J and clone size, and D and trimming were worked out from the DNA. The sample has roughly 70,000 clones; around 90% are singletons. The germline V gene encodes CDR1 ENHRY and CDR2 SYGVKD. The CDR3 loop spans 15 amino acids. V dropped 2 bases and J dropped 12; count of bases not matched to a gene: 12. This chain joins TRBV10-3 and TRBJ2-1; 8 bases are shared with TRBD2. The source material was peripheral blood. This clonotype originated in a human donor in a cohort sampled during active COVID-19. The CDR3 DNA is TGTGCCATCAGTGAGCCTGATAGCGGGGCCGCTGGGCAGTTCTTC. Translation gives CAISEPDSGAAGQFF.